This entry describes one T cell receptor (beta chain). This record comes from a study of blood T cell repertoires in COVID-19. Whole-study context: The study drew acute and convalescent COVID-19 samples from the United States, Italy and Spain. Sources were T cells, B-cell-depleted T cells, or PBMCs; the material itself was cDNA or gDNA.

As handled by the study authors: Amplification of reference gene primers was used by the study to estimate nucleated cell counts. Profiling relied on immunoSEQ multiplex PCR, and the TCRdb table lists in-frame clones only, not all of them. Clone size and V and J calls were adopted from that table, with D and trimming inferred from the DNA. This table holds about 300,000 clones, about 91% found once. CDR3 length: 14 residues. V was shortened by 4 bases and J by 5 bases, with 16 bases between the two germline ends. Per germline, CDR1 SGDLS and CDR2 YYNGEE. The sequenced material came from peripheral blood. This clonotype originated in a woman in her twenties or thirties who had recovered from COVID-19. The chain has TRBV9 and TRBJ2-7; the D gene is possibly TRBD2 (7 bases). Written as DNA, the CDR3 is TGTGCCAGCAGCCCCCGGGGAGGGGGTGACGAGCAGTACTTC. Residues: CASSPRGGGDEQYF.